This T cell receptor (beta chain) came from a study of Graves' ophthalmopathy and Graves' hyperthyroidism. This clonotype was seen a few times. The authors amplified TCR beta CDR3 regions, and they did so from RNA transcripts for repertoire sequencing. Amplification began with first-round RT-PCR using HTBI primers, then second-round multiplex PCR was performed. Via MiXCR, TCRdb re-called the multiplex PCR reads, giving one row per CDR3 protein. The sample carries about 220,000 distinct CDR3 sequences, around a fifth recorded once. Germline CDR1 reads DFQATT; CDR2 reads SNEGSKA (reference sequence). V gave up 1 base and J gave up 7 bases; unmatched junction bases: 8. CDR3 length: 14 residues.

The specimen was peripheral blood. The sequence was obtained from a woman between 45 and 60 years old with Graves' ophthalmopathy. The chain uses TRBV20-1 and TRBJ2-7, with 9 bases lining up with TRBD2. The CDR3 loop is CSARGAGGVWEQYF. The CDR3 region has the DNA TGCAGTGCTAGAGGGGCGGGAGGGGTCTGGGAGCAGTACTTC.